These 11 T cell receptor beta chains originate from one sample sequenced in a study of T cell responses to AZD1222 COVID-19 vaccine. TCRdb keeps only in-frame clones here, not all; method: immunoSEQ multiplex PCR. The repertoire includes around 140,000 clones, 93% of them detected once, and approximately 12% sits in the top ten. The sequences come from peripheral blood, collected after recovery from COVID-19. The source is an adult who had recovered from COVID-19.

The CDR3 is CASSTGWNTEAFF. The CDR3 DNA follows: TGTGCCAGCAGTACAGGGTGGAACACTGAAGCTTTCTTT. This chain uses TRBV2 with TRBJ1-1; D might be TRBD1 (6 bases). This CDR3 is 13 amino acids long. V lost 5 bases and J lost 1, with 8 bases in between. The germline CDR1 and CDR2 sequences are SNHLY and FYNNEI.

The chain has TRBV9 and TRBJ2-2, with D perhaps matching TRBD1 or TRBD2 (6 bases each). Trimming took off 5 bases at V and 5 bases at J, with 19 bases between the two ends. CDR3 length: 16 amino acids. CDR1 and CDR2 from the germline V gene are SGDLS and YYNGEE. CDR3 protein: CASSPSWGARTGELFF. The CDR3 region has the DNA TGTGCCAGCAGTCCGTCGTGGGGGGCGCGGACCGGGGAGCTGTTTTTT.

The CDR3 loop is CASSDEISNQPQHF. The DNA for the CDR3 is TGTGCCAGCAGTGACGAAATTAGCAATCAGCCCCAGCATTTT. The V call is TRBV28, the J call TRBJ1-5; D call uncertain. This CDR3 has 14 residues. The V gene lost 5 bases and the J gene lost 0 bases, with 8 bases spanning the gap. Germline V lookup: CDR1 MDHEN, CDR2 SYDVKM.

The CDR3 spells CASSPGGRRWTNEKLFF. CDR3 bases: TGTGCCAGCAGCCCCGGGGGTCGAAGGTGGACTAATGAAAAACTGTTTTTT. The genes are TRBV2 and TRBJ1-4; D is perhaps TRBD1 (5 bases). The CDR3 runs 17 residues. Trimming shortened V by 6 bases and J by 2 bases, and 19 bases separated the two germline ends. Germline V gives CDR1 SNHLY, CDR2 FYNNEI.

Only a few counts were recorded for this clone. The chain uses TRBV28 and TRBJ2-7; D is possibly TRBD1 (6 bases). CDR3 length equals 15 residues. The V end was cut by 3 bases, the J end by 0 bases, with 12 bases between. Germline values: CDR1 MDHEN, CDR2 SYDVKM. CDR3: CASSFSIGGSYEQYF. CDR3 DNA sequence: TGTGCCAGCAGTTTTAGTATAGGGGGCTCCTACGAGCAGTACTTC.

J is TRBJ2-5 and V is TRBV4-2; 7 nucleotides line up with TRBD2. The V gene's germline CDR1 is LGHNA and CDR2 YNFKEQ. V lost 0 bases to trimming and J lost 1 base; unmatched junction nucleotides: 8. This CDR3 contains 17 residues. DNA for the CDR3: TGTGCCAGCAGCCAAGATTGGATAGCGGGTCTCCAAGAGACCCAGTACTTC. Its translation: CASSQDWIAGLQETQYF.

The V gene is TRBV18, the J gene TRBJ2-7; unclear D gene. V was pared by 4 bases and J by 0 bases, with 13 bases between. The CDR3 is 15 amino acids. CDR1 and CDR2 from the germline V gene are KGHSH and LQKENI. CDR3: CASSRSQLNSYEQYF. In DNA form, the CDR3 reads TGTGCCAGCTCACGTTCGCAGTTAAACTCCTACGAGCAGTACTTC. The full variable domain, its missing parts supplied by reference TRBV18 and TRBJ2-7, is NAGVMQNPRHLVRRRGQEARLRCSPMKGHSHVYWYRQLPEEGLKFMVYLQKENIIDESGMPKERFSAEFPKEGPSILRIQQVVRGDSAAYFCASSRSQLNSYEQYFGPGTRLTVT.

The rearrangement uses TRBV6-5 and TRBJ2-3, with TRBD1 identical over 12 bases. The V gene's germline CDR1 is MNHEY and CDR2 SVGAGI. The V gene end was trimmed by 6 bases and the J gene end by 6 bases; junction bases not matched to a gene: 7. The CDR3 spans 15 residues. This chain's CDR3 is CASSLGQGAFDTQYF. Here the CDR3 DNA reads TGTGCCAGCAGCTTGGGACAGGGGGCTTTCGATACGCAGTATTTT.

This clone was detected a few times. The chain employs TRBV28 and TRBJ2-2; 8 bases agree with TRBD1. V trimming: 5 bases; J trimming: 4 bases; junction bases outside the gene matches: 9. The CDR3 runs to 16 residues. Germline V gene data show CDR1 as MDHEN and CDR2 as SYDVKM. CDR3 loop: CASSPDTGGFTGELFF. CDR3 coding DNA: TGTGCCAGCAGTCCAGATACAGGGGGTTTCACCGGGGAGCTGTTTTTT.

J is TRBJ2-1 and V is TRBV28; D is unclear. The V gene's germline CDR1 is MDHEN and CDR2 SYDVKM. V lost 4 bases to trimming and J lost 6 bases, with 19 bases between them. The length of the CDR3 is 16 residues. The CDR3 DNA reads TGTGCCAGCAGTTCACCGACCCCCGGTAGTTCCAATGAGCAGTTCTTC. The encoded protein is CASSSPTPGSSNEQFF.

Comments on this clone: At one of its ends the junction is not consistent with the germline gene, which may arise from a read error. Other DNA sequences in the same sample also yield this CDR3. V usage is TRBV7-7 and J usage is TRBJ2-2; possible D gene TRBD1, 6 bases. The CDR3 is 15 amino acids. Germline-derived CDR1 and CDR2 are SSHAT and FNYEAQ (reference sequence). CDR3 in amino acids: CASSPDRTNTGELFF. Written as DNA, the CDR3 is TGTGCTAGCAGCCCCGACAGGACGAACACCGGGGAGCTGTTTTTT.